Described below is a single TCR beta chain sequence and its context. Its antigen is not known. The data are from a study of T cells expressing NK-cell markers. The wider study: Sorted CD3+CD56+NKG2C+, CD3+CD56+NKG2C- and CD3+CD56-NKG2C+ T cells supplied TCR beta repertoires.

The germline CDR1 and CDR2 sequences are SNHLY and FYNNEI. This CDR3 has 17 amino acids. Findings and limits, study-wide: NKG2C+ dominant clonotypes from over five donors made up roughly 1.0-7.5% of CD8+ T cells. HCMV specificity was not established for the expanded NKG2C+ T cell clones.

TCRdb re-called the 5' RACE reads; every CDR3 protein appears as one record, without DNA. This sample's table reports 350,000 to 450,000 distinct CDR3 sequences. The sample was blood T cells: a sorted CD56 or NKG2C T cell subset, CD4+ or CD8+ T cells, or bulk PBMC T cells (not recorded which). The rearrangement joins TRBV2 to TRBJ2-6; lacking DNA, the TRBD1 call made by TCRdb goes unchecked. This TCR was recovered from a man aged 18 to 69 in good health. CDR3: CASRTGQGFLRANVLTF.